These 9 T cell receptor beta chains originate from one sample sequenced in a study of neurological immune-mediated disorders. In TCRdb, the 5' RACE reads were re-called with MiXCR into one record per CDR3 protein. The profile shows over 60,000 distinct CDR3 sequences, under 5.5% of them singletons. Sequenced input: PBMCs. The receptors here all came from a woman aged 50 to 60 with multiple sclerosis.

This clonotype counts as medium-sized. V gene TRBV4-3 combines with J gene TRBJ2-2; D unresolved. The V gene's germline CDR1 is LGHNA and CDR2 YSLEER. This CDR3 spans 14 amino acids. V shed 1 base and J shed 6 bases, with 9 bases lying between them. The CDR3 region has the DNA TGCGCCAGCAGCCAAGTCGAAGGGTCCGGGGAGCTGTTTTTT. This gives the protein CASSQVEGSGELFF.

This clonotype was seen ten or more times. The chain links TRBV5-1 to TRBJ2-5; 9 bases fit TRBD2. The CDR3 runs 16 residues. After removal of 0 bases from V and 0 bases from J, the junction contained 3 bases not matched to a gene. CDR1 is SGHRS, CDR2 YFSETQ, per germline. This chain's CDR3 is CASSLALAGNQETQYF. The CDR3 nucleotides are TGCGCCAGCAGCTTGGCCCTAGCGGGGAACCAAGAGACCCAGTACTTC.

This clonotype has ten or more counts. This chain joins TRBV20-1 and TRBJ2-3; D uncertain. V lost 3 bases and J lost 8, with 15 bases in between. CDR1 and CDR2 (germline): DFQATT, SNEGSKA (reference sequence). The CDR3 runs to 13 residues. The CDR3 reads CSASQGVGGTQYF. DNA of the CDR3: TGCAGTGCTAGTCAAGGAGTTGGTGGTACGCAGTATTTT.

Many counts were recorded for this clonotype. This rearrangement joins TRBV7-2 to TRBJ1-2; TRBD1 matches 7 bases. CDR3 length: 13 amino acids. The germline gives CDR1 SGHTA, CDR2 FQGNSA. V was pared by 1 base and J by 4 bases, with 0 bases of the junction left unmatched. The CDR3 protein is CASSLGQGYGYTF. The CDR3, as DNA: TGTGCCAGCAGCTTAGGACAGGGCTATGGCTACACCTTC. The full variable domain, completed using reference TRBV7-2 and TRBJ1-2, is GAGVSQSPSNKVTEKGKDVELRCDPISGHTALYWYRQSLGQGLEFLIYFQGNSAPDKSGLPSDRFSAERTGGSVSTLTIQRTQQEDSAVYLCASSLGQGYGYTFGSGTRLTVV.

This clonotype was found many times. V and J are TRBV5-1 and TRBJ2-1, with a possible D match to TRBD2 (5 bases). V gave up 4 bases and J gave up 2 bases, with 10 bases separating them. Germline loops: CDR1 SGHRS, CDR2 YFSETQ. This CDR3 region has 14 residues. DNA for the CDR3: TGCGCCAGCAGCATTCCCGGGACCTACAATGAGCAGTTCTTC. Protein product: CASSIPGTYNEQFF.

Ten or more counts support this clonotype. The chain joins TRBV20-1 to TRBJ1-2, with D possibly TRBD1 on 6 matching bases. The length of the CDR3 is 15 residues. Germline lookup yields CDR1 DFQATT and CDR2 SNEGSKA (reference sequence). Trimming pared 2 bases from V and 0 bases from J, leaving 13 bases between. The CDR3 loop reads CSARLRQDANYGYTF. The CDR3 DNA follows: TGCAGTGCTAGACTACGACAGGACGCTAACTATGGCTACACCTTC.

This clonotype was recorded many times. The CDR3 DNA reads TGTGCCATCAGCGACCGGGACAGGGGGAACAATGAGCAGTTCTTC. Amino acid sequence: CAISDRDRGNNEQFF. The J gene is TRBJ2-1, the V gene TRBV10-3; the match to TRBD1 covers 11 bases. With V trimmed by 6 bases and J by 5 bases, 6 bases remained unmatched. Germline CDR1 and CDR2: ENHRY and SYGVKD. The CDR3 runs 15 residues.

In this sample, this clonotype turned up many times. The CDR3 DNA is TGCAGTGCTAGAGTGAGACATGGAACCACAGATACGCAGTATTTT. Protein: CSARVRHGTTDTQYF. This chain joins TRBV20-1 and TRBJ2-3; no clear D gene. Per germline, CDR1 DFQATT and CDR2 SNEGSKA (reference sequence). V shed 1 base and J shed 2 bases, with 13 bases lying between them. The CDR3 extends over 15 amino acids.

This clonotype was seen ten or more times. This chain links TRBV20-1 with TRBJ2-7; 9 nucleotides line up with TRBD2. V shed 0 bases, J shed 4 bases, and the junction held 7 bases outside the gene matches. CDR3 length: 15 amino acids. The germline V gene has CDR1 DFQATT and CDR2 SNEGSKA (reference sequence). In nucleotides, the CDR3 is TGCAGTGCTAGAGATTGGAGCGGGGGGTCGTACGAGCAGTACTTC. Translating it yields CSARDWSGGSYEQYF.